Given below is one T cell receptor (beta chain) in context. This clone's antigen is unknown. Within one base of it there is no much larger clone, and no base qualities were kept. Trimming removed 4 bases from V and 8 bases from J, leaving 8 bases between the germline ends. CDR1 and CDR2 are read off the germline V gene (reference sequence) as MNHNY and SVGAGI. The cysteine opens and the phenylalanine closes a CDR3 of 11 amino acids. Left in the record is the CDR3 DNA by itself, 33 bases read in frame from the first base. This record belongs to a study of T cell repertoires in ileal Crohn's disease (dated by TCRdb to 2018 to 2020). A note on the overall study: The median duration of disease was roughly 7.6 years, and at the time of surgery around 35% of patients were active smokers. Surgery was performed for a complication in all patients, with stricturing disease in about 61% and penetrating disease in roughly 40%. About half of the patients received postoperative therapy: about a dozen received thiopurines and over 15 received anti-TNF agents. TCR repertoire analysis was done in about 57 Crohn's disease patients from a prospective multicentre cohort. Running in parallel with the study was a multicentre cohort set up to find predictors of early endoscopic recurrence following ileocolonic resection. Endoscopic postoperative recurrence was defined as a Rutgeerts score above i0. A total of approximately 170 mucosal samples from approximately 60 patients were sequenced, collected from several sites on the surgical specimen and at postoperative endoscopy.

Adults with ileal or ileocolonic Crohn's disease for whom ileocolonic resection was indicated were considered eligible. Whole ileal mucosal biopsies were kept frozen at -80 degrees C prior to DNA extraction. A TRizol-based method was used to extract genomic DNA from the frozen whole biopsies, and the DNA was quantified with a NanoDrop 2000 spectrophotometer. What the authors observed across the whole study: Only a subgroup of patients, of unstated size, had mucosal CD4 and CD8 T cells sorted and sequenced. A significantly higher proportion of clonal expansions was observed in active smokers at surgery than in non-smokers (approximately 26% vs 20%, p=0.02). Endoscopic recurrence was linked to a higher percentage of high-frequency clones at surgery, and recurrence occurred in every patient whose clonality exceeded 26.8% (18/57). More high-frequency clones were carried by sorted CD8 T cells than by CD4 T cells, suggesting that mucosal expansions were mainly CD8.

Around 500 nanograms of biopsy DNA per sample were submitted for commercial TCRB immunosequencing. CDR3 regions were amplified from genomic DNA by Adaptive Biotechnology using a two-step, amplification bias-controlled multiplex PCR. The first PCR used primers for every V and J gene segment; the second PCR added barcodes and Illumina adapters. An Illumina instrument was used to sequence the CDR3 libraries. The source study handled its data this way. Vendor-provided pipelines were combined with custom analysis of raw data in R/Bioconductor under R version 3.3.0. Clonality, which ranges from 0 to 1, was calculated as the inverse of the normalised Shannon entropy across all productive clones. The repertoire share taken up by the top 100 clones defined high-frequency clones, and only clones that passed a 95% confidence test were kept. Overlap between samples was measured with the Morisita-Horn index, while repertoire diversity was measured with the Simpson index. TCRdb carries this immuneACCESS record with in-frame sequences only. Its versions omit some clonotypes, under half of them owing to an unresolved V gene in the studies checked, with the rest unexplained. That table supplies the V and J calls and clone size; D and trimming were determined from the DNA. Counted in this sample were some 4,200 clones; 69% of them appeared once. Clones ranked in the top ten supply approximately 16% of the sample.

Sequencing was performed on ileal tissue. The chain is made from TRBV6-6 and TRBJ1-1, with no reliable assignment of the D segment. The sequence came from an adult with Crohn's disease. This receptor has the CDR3 CASSSGPEAFF. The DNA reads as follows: TGTGCCAGCAGTTCGGGTCCAGAAGCTTTCTTT.